These 12 T cell receptor beta chains were sequenced from one sample in a study of response to subunit inactivated influenza vaccine. From the RT-PCR reads, TCRdb called clonotypes with MiXCR, one entry per CDR3 protein. The data show about 650,000 distinct CDR3 sequences, about a sixth seen once. The source material was PBMCs from blood, sampled roughly 13 days after vaccination. The receptor set was obtained from a man over 45 who received an inactivated influenza vaccine.

V usage is TRBV2 and J usage is TRBJ2-5; D gene uncertain. Germline V CDR1 and CDR2: SNHLY, FYNNEI. This CDR3 has 14 amino acids. V shed 3 bases and J shed 3 bases, with 11 bases lying between them. The CDR3 DNA sequence: TGTGCCAGCAGTGACATGGTAGAAGAAGAGACCCAGTACTTC. This translates into CASSDMVEEETQYF.

V usage is TRBV20-1 and J usage is TRBJ2-1; D might be TRBD2 (5 bases). From germline, CDR1 is DFQATT and CDR2 SNEGSKA (reference sequence). Trimming removed 3 bases at V and 0 bases at J, with 9 bases between. CDR3 length: 14 amino acids. The CDR3 nucleotides are TGCAGTGCTAGCCCCACTAGCTCCTACAATGAGCAGTTCTTC. Its protein product is CSASPTSSYNEQFF.

The chain is built from TRBV5-1 and TRBJ2-2, with D perhaps given as TRBD1 or TRBD2 (6 bases each). This CDR3 contains 15 residues. V was pared by 1 base and J by 4 bases, with 11 bases between. The germline gives CDR1 SGHRS, CDR2 YFSETQ. CDR3 nucleotide sequence: TGCGCCAGCAGCTTGAGAGGGGGGAGCACCGGGGAGCTGTTTTTT. Translation gives CASSLRGGSTGELFF.

This chain links TRBV4-2 with TRBJ2-7; D possibly corresponds to TRBD2 (5 bases). Trimming left V 4 bases short and J 5 bases short, with 18 bases between. The CDR3 contains 15 residues. Germline CDR1 and CDR2: LGHNA and YNFKEQ. Here the CDR3 DNA reads TGTGCCAGCAGCCTGAGGAACGGGAAGGCGGACGAGCAGTACTTC. This codes for CASSLRNGKADEQYF.

The genes are TRBV7-2 and TRBJ2-5, with D possibly TRBD1 on 6 matching bases. Trimming pared 4 bases from V and 6 bases from J, leaving 12 bases between. Germline CDR1 is SGHTA and CDR2 is FQGNSA. The CDR3 spans 13 residues. As DNA, the CDR3 is TGTGCCAGCAGCTCATCGACAGGACAGACCCAGTACTTC. Its protein product is CASSSSTGQTQYF.

This clonotype occurred a few times. The rearrangement uses TRBV20-1 and TRBJ1-6; 9 bases are a match to TRBD1. Germline CDR1 and CDR2: DFQATT and SNEGSKA (reference sequence). The V segment lost 2 bases and the J segment 10 bases; nucleotides outside the gene matches: 9. This CDR3 is built from 15 residues. The CDR3 here is CSARLAGQGFSPLHF. As DNA, the CDR3 is TGCAGTGCTAGATTAGCGGGACAGGGATTCTCACCCCTCCACTTT.

The V and J genes are TRBV7-9 and TRBJ2-1, with 8 nucleotides matching TRBD2. The CDR3 is 14 amino acids. CDR1 is SEHNR and CDR2 is FQNEAQ in the germline V gene (reference sequence). J was trimmed by 6 bases and V by 6 bases; bases with no gene match: 7. CDR3 sequence (DNA): TGTGCCAGCAGGGGCGGGAGGAAGGTCAATGAGCAGTTCTTC. It is translated as CASRGGRKVNEQFF.

The chain couples TRBV9 to TRBJ2-1; D perhaps matches TRBD2 (5 bases). The CDR3 has 16 amino acids. The germline CDR1 and CDR2 sequences are SGDLS and YYNGEE. Trimming removed 4 bases from V and 0 bases from J, with 14 bases in between. Here the CDR3 DNA reads TGTGCCAGCAGCCCATATGGCGGGTTCTCCTACAATGAGCAGTTCTTC. This codes for CASSPYGGFSYNEQFF.

The genes are TRBV29-1 and TRBJ2-7; 9 bases line up with TRBD1. The CDR3 length is 13 residues. The trim removed 1 base at V and 5 bases at J, leaving 3 bases unmatched. Germline loops: CDR1 SQVTM, CDR2 ANQGSEA. The CDR3 sequence is CSVEGTGANEQYF. Here the CDR3 DNA reads TGCAGCGTTGAAGGGACAGGGGCCAACGAGCAGTACTTC.

In this sample, this clonotype turned up many times. This rearrangement joins TRBV12-3 or TRBV12-4 to TRBJ2-5; 8 bases match TRBD1. The CDR3 is made up of 14 amino acids. Trimming cost V 7 bases and J 5 bases; bases outside gene matches: 9. The CDR3 bases are TGTGCCAGCACCGGCCCAGGGGGCGATGAGACCCAGTACTTC. Residues: CASTGPGGDETQYF.

CDR3 in amino acids: CASSLDGATDTQYF. CDR3 DNA sequence: TGCGCCAGCAGCTTGGACGGGGCCACAGATACGCAGTATTTT. This sequence joins TRBV5-1 and TRBJ2-3; either TRBD1 or TRBD2 may fit D (5 bases each). Between the trimmed V and J ends, which lost 0 bases and 2 bases, there was a span of 7 bases. Germline V gene lookup returns CDR1 SGHRS and CDR2 YFSETQ. The CDR3 length is 14 residues.

This clonotype was recorded many times. This sequence joins TRBV12-3 or TRBV12-4 and TRBJ2-1; D may be TRBD2 (5 bases). This CDR3 has 14 amino acids. V dropped 5 bases and J dropped 4 bases, with 12 bases sitting between them. The CDR3 loop is CASSPPRLYNEQFF. In DNA, the CDR3 is TGTGCCAGCAGTCCACCGAGACTATACAATGAGCAGTTCTTC.